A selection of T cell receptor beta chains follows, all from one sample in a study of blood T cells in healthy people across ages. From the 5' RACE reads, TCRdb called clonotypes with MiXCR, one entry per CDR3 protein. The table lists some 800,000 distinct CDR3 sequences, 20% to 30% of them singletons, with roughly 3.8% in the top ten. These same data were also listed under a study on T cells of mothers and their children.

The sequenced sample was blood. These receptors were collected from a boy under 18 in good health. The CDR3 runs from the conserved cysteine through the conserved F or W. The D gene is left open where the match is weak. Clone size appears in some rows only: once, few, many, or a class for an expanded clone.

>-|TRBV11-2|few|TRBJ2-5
TGTGCCAGCAGCTTACGACTGAATCAAGAGACCCAGTACTTC
CASSLRLNQETQYF
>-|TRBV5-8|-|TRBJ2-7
TGTGCCAGCAGCTTGGGGTACAGGGCCCACGAGCAGTACTTC
CASSLGYRAHEQYF
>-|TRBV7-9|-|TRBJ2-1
TGTGCCAGCACCAACATGGAGGGGGGCCTCTATGAGCAGCTCTTC
CASTNMEGGLYEQLF
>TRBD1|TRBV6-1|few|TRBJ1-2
TGTGCCAGCATATTCCGGGACAGGGATTATGGCTACACCTTC
CASIFRDRDYGYTF
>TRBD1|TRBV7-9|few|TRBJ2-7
TGTGCCAGCAGCTTAACCGTTCTGACCGGGACAGGGGGCTACGAGCAGTACTTC
CASSLTVLTGTGGYEQYF
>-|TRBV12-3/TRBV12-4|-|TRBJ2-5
TGTGCCAGCAGTCACGCCCGGGGGGCAGAGACCCAGTACTTC
CASSHARGAETQYF
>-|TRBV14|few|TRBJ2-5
TGTGCCAGCAGCCAAGGGGCAGTGGAGACCCAGTACTTC
CASSQGAVETQYF
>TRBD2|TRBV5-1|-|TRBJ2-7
TGCGCCAGCAGCGCGGGGGGGAGCAACGAGCAGTACTTC
CASSAGGSNEQYF
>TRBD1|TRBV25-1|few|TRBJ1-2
TGTGCCAGCAGTGAAGCAGGGGGCGAGGGCTACACCTTC
CASSEAGGEGYTF
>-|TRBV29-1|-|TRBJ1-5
TGCAGCGTTGGTCGGGATAGCAATCAGCCCCAGCATTTT
CSVGRDSNQPQHF
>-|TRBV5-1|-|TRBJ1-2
TGCGCCAGCAGCTTGGAACCAGGGTCCGGCTACACCTTC
CASSLEPGSGYTF